This TCR beta chain was observed in a study of spatial heterogeneity in lung cancer. TCRdb reprocessed the 5' RACE reads via MiXCR and lists one record per CDR3 protein. The sample has under 150,000 distinct CDR3 sequences, 11% seen once. This clonotype was observed a handful of times. Time point meaning: blood at routine non-recurrence follow-up after resection. Specimen: PBMCs, collected at follow-up. The clonotype was recovered from a female donor with early-stage non-small cell lung cancer.

The CDR3 region is CASSQEKRRRSGDTQYF. The CDR3 coding sequence is TGTGCCAGCAGCCAAGAGAAGCGGAGGAGGTCAGGAGATACGCAGTATTTT. The rearrangement uses TRBV14 and TRBJ2-3; weak D call: TRBD2 (5 bases). The CDR3 sequence is 17 residues long. Germline CDR1 SGHDN, CDR2 FVKESK. V lost 0 bases, J lost 5 bases, and 18 bases lay in between.